The 17 T cell receptor beta chains below all came from one sample that was sequenced in a study of T cell responses to AZD1222 COVID-19 vaccine. Assay used: immunoSEQ multiplex PCR; TCRdb lists only in-frame clones, some missing. The sample includes around 180,000 clones, around nine tenths of them seen just once. The sample here was peripheral blood, taken 28 days after the second AZD1222 dose. The source is an adult who received the AZD1222 COVID-19 vaccine.

The gene calls are TRBV4-1 and TRBJ2-3; 7 nucleotides align to TRBD2. J lost 2 bases, V lost 4 bases, and 3 bases had no gene match. This CDR3 is built from 14 residues. CDR1 MGHRA and CDR2 YSYEKL come from the germline V gene. The CDR3 DNA reads as TGCGCCAGCAGCCCCGGGACTAACACAGATACGCAGTATTTT. Residues: CASSPGTNTDTQYF.

This clone has more than one count but fewer than ten. V usage is TRBV18 and J usage is TRBJ2-1, with 7 nucleotides matching TRBD2. This CDR3 region has 16 residues. Germline CDR1 and CDR2: KGHSH and LQKENI. After removal of 6 bases from V and 1 base from J, the junction contained 9 bases not matched to a gene. CDR3 amino acids: CASSRMTSSSYNEQFF. In DNA, the CDR3 is TGTGCCAGCTCTCGTATGACTAGCAGTTCCTACAATGAGCAGTTCTTC.

V usage is TRBV6-1 and J usage is TRBJ1-6; 9 bases match TRBD1. With V trimmed by 2 bases and J by 7 bases, 9 bases remained unmatched. Per germline, CDR1 MNHNS and CDR2 SASEGT. This CDR3 has 17 amino acids. The DNA for the CDR3 is TGTGCCAGCAGTGAACACAGGGGGCTAGCTGGAAATTCACCCCTCCACTTT. It yields the protein CASSEHRGLAGNSPLHF.

The J gene is TRBJ2-1, the V gene TRBV28, with 12 bases lining up with TRBD2. V lost 6 bases, J lost 0 bases, and 3 bases stayed unmatched. This CDR3 contains 16 residues. Germline V CDR1 and CDR2: MDHEN, SYDVKM. The CDR3 coding sequence is TGTGCCAGCAGGCCTAGCGGGAGGGCCTCCTACAATGAGCAGTTCTTC. It specifies CASRPSGRASYNEQFF.

This chain links TRBV19 with TRBJ2-3; D possibly corresponds to TRBD2 (5 bases). In germline, CDR1 is LNHDA, CDR2 SQIVND (reference sequence). The CDR3 runs to 14 residues. V lost 2 bases and J lost 1, with 7 bases in between. The CDR3 sequence: CASSINSGTDTQYF. In DNA form, the CDR3 reads TGTGCCAGTAGTATAAATAGCGGCACAGATACGCAGTATTTT.

This clone was counted once. V gene TRBV7-9 combines with J gene TRBJ1-1, with a possible D match to TRBD1 (6 bases). Germline V gives CDR1 SEHNR, CDR2 FQNEAQ (reference sequence). V lost 6 bases and J lost 4, with 12 bases in between. The CDR3 contains 13 residues. The CDR3 coding sequence is TGTGCCAGCAGTCCACAGGGTCCCACTGAAGCTTTCTTT. Amino acid sequence: CASSPQGPTEAFF.

This clone was found a few times. The rearrangement uses TRBV18 and TRBJ2-2, with 11 bases that match TRBD2. With 0 bases clipped from V and 4 bases from J, the junction kept 4 bases outside the gene matches. This CDR3 is built from 17 residues. CDR1 is KGHSH, CDR2 LQKENI, per germline. The CDR3: CASSPPSGTSGTGELFF. CDR3 nucleotides: TGTGCCAGCTCACCACCCTCCGGGACTAGCGGCACCGGGGAGCTGTTTTTT.

The J gene is TRBJ2-7, the V gene TRBV15; D possibly corresponds to TRBD1 (5 bases). The CDR3 has 17 residues. Per germline, CDR1 LNHNV and CDR2 YYDKDF (reference sequence). The V end was cut by 1 base, the J end by 2 bases, with 18 bases between. The CDR3 DNA sequence: TGTGCCACCAGCAGAGCCTTCAGGGAATTGGGTACCTACGAGCAGTACTTC. This codes for CATSRAFRELGTYEQYF.

This clone was counted a few times. The chain combines TRBV7-3 with TRBJ2-1; no firm D call. V was pared by 5 bases and J by 7 bases, with 12 bases between. The CDR3 covers 13 residues. CDR1 and CDR2 (germline): SGHTA, FQGTGA. The CDR3 spells CASSPISGNEQFF. In nucleotides, the CDR3 is TGTGCCAGCAGCCCAATCTCTGGGAATGAGCAGTTCTTC.

In nucleotides, the CDR3 is TGTGCCAGCAGCTTAGCGGGAGCAATAAATGAGCAGTTCTTC. Translation: CASSLAGAINEQFF. This sequence joins TRBV11-2 and TRBJ2-1; D may be TRBD2 (6 bases). V shed 1 base and J shed 7 bases, with 11 bases lying between them. This CDR3 is 14 amino acids long. Germline V gene lookup returns CDR1 SGHAT and CDR2 FQNNGV.

This clone was observed a few times. This chain connects TRBV29-1 to TRBJ2-3; perhaps TRBD2 as D (6 bases). Deletions cut 4 bases from V and 2 bases from J, with 7 bases between. The CDR3 sequence is 12 residues long. Germline V gene data show CDR1 as SQVTM and CDR2 as ANQGSEA. CDR3 amino acids: CSVGGVTDTQYF. Written as DNA, the CDR3 is TGCAGCGTTGGGGGGGTCACAGATACGCAGTATTTT.

This clone showed up just once. The rearrangement uses TRBV28 and TRBJ1-1, with D unclear. The CDR3 has 12 amino acids. Germline V CDR1 and CDR2: MDHEN, SYDVKM. With 2 bases removed from V and 2 bases from J, the gap between germline ends came to 3 bases. The chain's CDR3 is CASSLINTEAFF. CDR3 nucleotide sequence: TGTGCCAGCAGTTTAATTAACACTGAAGCTTTCTTT.

This clone came up a few times. The chain links TRBV19 to TRBJ1-1, with D unclear. The germline V gene encodes CDR1 LNHDA and CDR2 SQIVND (reference sequence). Trimming removed 5 bases at V and 3 bases at J, with 7 bases between. The CDR3 is made up of 12 amino acids. The CDR3 nucleotides are TGTGCCAGTAGTCTGCGGGACACTGAAGCTTTCTTT. Its protein product is CASSLRDTEAFF.

The V gene is TRBV19, the J gene TRBJ2-3, with 9 bases matching TRBD1. Germline V gene lookup returns CDR1 LNHDA and CDR2 SQIVND (reference sequence). After removal of 5 bases from V and 3 bases from J, the junction contained 6 bases not matched to a gene. The CDR3 extends over 15 amino acids. The CDR3, as DNA: TGTGCCAGTAGTCCAGGACAGGGGCGAACAGATACGCAGTATTTT. Translation: CASSPGQGRTDTQYF.

This chain connects TRBV21-1 to TRBJ1-2; TRBD1, as called in the table, went unchecked against the DNA. TRBV21-1 is deemed a pseudogene. The CDR3 is 13 residues long. CDR3: CASSDRVGYGYTF. The CDR3 DNA sequence: TGTGCCAGCAGTGACAGGGTGGGCTATGGCTACACCTTC.

This clone appeared once. V usage is TRBV9 and J usage is TRBJ1-6, with D possibly being TRBD1 (6 bases). The germline V gene has CDR1 SGDLS and CDR2 YYNGEE. This CDR3 is built from 15 residues. V lost 3 bases to trimming and J lost 9 bases, with 16 bases between them. The CDR3 loop is CASSARTGLSSPLHF. CDR3 coding DNA: TGTGCCAGCAGCGCCCGAACAGGGTTGAGTTCACCCCTCCACTTT.

The chain uses TRBV4-1 and TRBJ2-7, with 7 bases fitting TRBD1. V was clipped by 4 bases and J by 0 bases; unmatched bases: 6. CDR3 length equals 15 residues. Germline V CDR1 and CDR2: MGHRA, YSYEKL. CDR3 sequence reads: CASSLRQGSSYEQYF. Written as DNA, the CDR3 is TGCGCCAGCAGCCTTCGACAGGGCAGCTCCTACGAGCAGTACTTC.